This T cell receptor (beta chain) is drawn from a study of cytomegalovirus exposure and HLA in healthy donors. The PCR contained 60 Vbeta and 13 Jbeta primers. Using immunoSEQ multiplex PCR, the repertoire was profiled, and TCRdb retains in-frame clones only, with some absent. This sample has fewer than 200,000 clones; around 77% occur once, and the top ten carry around 2.5%. Losses at the gene ends were 2 bases for V and 3 bases for J; bases not matched to a gene: 6. The CDR3 is made up of 15 amino acids. The germline gives CDR1 MNHEY, CDR2 SVGAGI. The sequencing sample was made of PBMCs. The TCR was taken from a man in his sixties in good health and CMV-seronegative. The chain combines TRBV6-5 with TRBJ1-1, with 7 bases matching TRBD1. DNA for the CDR3: TGTGCCAGCAGTTACAGGGGGCGTGCGGACACTGAAGCTTTCTTT. It specifies CASSYRGRADTEAFF.